These T cell receptor beta chains were read from a single sample in a study of T cell repertoires in cytomegalovirus infection. TCRdb re-derived calls from the reads in MiXCR, one entry per CDR3 protein. The sample shows approximately 300,000 distinct CDR3 sequences, 25% to 35% of them seen only once. These receptors have no identified antigens. Source: cultured PBMCs, taken from culture after CMV antigen stimulation. These TCRs come from a human donor in good health (CMV status not recorded). Some clones in this sample may be carry-over from other donors' samples. Each CDR3 is given with its conserved first and last residue. A D gene is named only where the DNA matches it firmly. Not every row has a clone size; where given, it reads once, few, many or a size class.

v_call	clone_size	j_call	d_call	cdr3_nt	cdr3_aa
TRBV11-1	few	TRBJ1-1	TRBD1	TGTGCCAGCATCTGGACAGGGGCTAACACTGAAGCTTTCTTT	CASIWTGANTEAFF
TRBV7-9	few	TRBJ2-3	NA	TGTGCCAGCAGCACGAAACCAGATACGCAGTATTTT	CASSTKPDTQYF
TRBV7-9	NA	TRBJ2-1	NA	TGTGCCAGCAGCCATGGACTAACGGGACACAATGAGCAGTTCTTC	CASSHGLTGHNEQFF
TRBV29-1	NA	TRBJ1-1	TRBD1	TGCAGCGTTCGTCCCGGGACAGGGCGGGGCACTGAAGCTTTCTTT	CSVRPGTGRGTEAFF
TRBV29-1	few	TRBJ1-2	TRBD1	TGCAGCGTTGAGAAACAGGGGTACTATGGCTACACCTTC	CSVEKQGYYGYTF
TRBV12-3/TRBV12-4	NA	TRBJ2-1	NA	TGTGCCAGCAGCCCCTCTAGCGCCGACTACAATGAGCAGTTCTTC	CASSPSSADYNEQFF
TRBV6-1	NA	TRBJ2-1	NA	TGTGCCAGCAGTGGGACACAACACTACAATGAGCAGTTCTTC	CASSGTQHYNEQFF
TRBV7-8	many	TRBJ1-5	NA	TGTGCCAGCAGCGCGACAACAGGGCTCAATCAGCCCCAGCATTTT	CASSATTGLNQPQHF
TRBV10-3	NA	TRBJ2-3	NA	TGTGCCTCGGGGGATACGCAGTATTTT	CASGDTQYF
TRBV7-9	NA	TRBJ2-7	NA	TGTGCCAGCAGCGACCTGGTAGGCGCCCCGTACTTC	CASSDLVGAPYF
TRBV10-3	NA	TRBJ2-1	TRBD1	TGTGCCATCAGCCGAACGGGACAGGGAGTCGATGAGCAGTTCTTC	CAISRTGQGVDEQFF
TRBV6-5	NA	TRBJ1-3	TRBD1	TGTGCCAGCAGTCCGACAGGGGCTGGAAACACCATATATTTT	CASSPTGAGNTIYF
TRBV7-9	NA	TRBJ1-5	NA	TGTGCCAGCAGCTCCAAGGAGGGCAATCAGCCCCAGCATTTT	CASSSKEGNQPQHF
TRBV6-1	NA	TRBJ1-2	TRBD1	TGTGCCAGCATTACAGGGGGCTCAGACTACACCTTC	CASITGGSDYTF
TRBV7-6	NA	TRBJ2-7	NA	TGTGCCAGCAGCTTAGCGGGATCTCGGCACGAGCAGTACTTC	CASSLAGSRHEQYF
TRBV7-9	NA	TRBJ2-1	NA	TGTGCCAGCAGCTTACGGGACGGACTTTACAATGAGCAGTTCTTC	CASSLRDGLYNEQFF
TRBV7-2	NA	TRBJ1-3	TRBD1	TGTGCCAGCAGCTTAGCCCCGGGACAGGGGACTGTGTCTGGAAACACCATATATTTT	CASSLAPGQGTVSGNTIYF
TRBV12-3/TRBV12-4	many	TRBJ2-5	TRBD1	TGTGCCAGCAGTTGGTTGGAAGGGGGCGCCCAGGAGACCCAGTACTTC	CASSWLEGGAQETQYF
TRBV9	many	TRBJ1-1	NA	TGTGCCAGCAGCGTAGGTCCGGGGGACACTGAAGCTTTCTTT	CASSVGPGDTEAFF
TRBV19	many	TRBJ2-1	NA	TGTGCCAGTAGTGGCTCGGGGGCCCTCTCCTACAATGAGCAGTTCTTC	CASSGSGALSYNEQFF
TRBV7-2	few	TRBJ1-3	NA	TGTGCCAGCAGCTTGGATCATAGCTCTGGAAACACCATATATTTT	CASSLDHSSGNTIYF
TRBV6-1	NA	TRBJ1-3	NA	TGTGCCAGCAGTGAACCCGGACTTGGAAACACCATATATTTT	CASSEPGLGNTIYF
TRBV7-2	many	TRBJ2-7	NA	TGTGCCAGCAGCGTGGGAGTGGGAGAGCAGTACTTC	CASSVGVGEQYF
TRBV7-6	once	TRBJ1-5	NA	TGTGCCAGCAGCTTAGGCTCCATACAGCCCCAGCATTTT	CASSLGSIQPQHF
TRBV7-9	NA	TRBJ1-2	NA	TGTGCCAGCAGGGGGTCAGGACAGTCCCCTTGGAATGGCTACACCTTC	CASRGSGQSPWNGYTF
TRBV6-2/TRBV6-3	few	TRBJ2-2	NA	TGTGCCAGCAGTTATTACCAGGGATTCGGGGAGCTGTTTTTT	CASSYYQGFGELFF
TRBV12-3/TRBV12-4	few	TRBJ1-4	NA	TGTGCCAGCAGACCGAGCCCTAGGGAAAAACTGTTTTTT	CASRPSPREKLFF
TRBV19	NA	TRBJ2-7	NA	TGTGCCAGTAGTAGGGCCTGGGCAGCTCAATCCTACGAGCAGTACTTC	CASSRAWAAQSYEQYF